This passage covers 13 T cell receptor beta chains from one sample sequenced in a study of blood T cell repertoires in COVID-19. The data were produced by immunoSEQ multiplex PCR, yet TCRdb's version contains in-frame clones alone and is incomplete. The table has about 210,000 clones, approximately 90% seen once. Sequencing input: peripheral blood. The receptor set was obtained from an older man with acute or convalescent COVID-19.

CDR3: CASSQALLAGVTGELFF. In nucleotides, the CDR3 is TGTGCCAGCAGCCAAGCGTTGCTCGCGGGGGTTACCGGGGAGCTGTTTTTT. This rearrangement joins TRBV14 to TRBJ2-2; 7 bases match TRBD2. With 1 base clipped from V and 5 bases from J, the junction kept 10 bases outside the gene matches. The germline V gene has CDR1 SGHDN and CDR2 FVKESK. The CDR3 extends over 17 amino acids.

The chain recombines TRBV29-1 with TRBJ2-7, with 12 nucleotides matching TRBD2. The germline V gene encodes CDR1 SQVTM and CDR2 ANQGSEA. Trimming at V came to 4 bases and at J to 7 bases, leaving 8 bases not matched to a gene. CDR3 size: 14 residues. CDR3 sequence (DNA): TGCAGCGTTGCTCTAGCGGGAGGGCCCCGGGAGCAGTACTTC. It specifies CSVALAGGPREQYF.

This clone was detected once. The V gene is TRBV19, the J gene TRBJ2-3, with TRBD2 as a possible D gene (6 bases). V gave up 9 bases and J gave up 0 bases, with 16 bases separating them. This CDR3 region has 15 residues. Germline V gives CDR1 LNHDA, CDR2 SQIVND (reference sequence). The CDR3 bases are TGTGCCAGCGGCGGGGAGGATTTTAGCACAGATACGCAGTATTTT. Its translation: CASGGEDFSTDTQYF.

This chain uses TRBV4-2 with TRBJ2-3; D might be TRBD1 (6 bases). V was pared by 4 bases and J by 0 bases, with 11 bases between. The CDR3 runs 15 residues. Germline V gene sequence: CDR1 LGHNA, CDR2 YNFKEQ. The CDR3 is CASSPRGSSTDTQYF. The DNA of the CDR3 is TGTGCCAGCAGCCCGAGGGGGAGTAGCACAGATACGCAGTATTTT.

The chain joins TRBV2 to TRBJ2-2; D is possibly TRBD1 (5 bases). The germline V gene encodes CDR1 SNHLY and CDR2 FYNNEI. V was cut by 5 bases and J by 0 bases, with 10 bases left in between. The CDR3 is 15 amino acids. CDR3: CASSRETANTGELFF. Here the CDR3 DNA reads TGTGCCAGCAGTCGAGAGACAGCGAACACCGGGGAGCTGTTTTTT.

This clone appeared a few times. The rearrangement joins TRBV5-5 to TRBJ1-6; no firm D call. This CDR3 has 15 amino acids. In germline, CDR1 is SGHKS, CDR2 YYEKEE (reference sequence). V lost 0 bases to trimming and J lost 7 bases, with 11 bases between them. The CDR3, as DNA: TGTGCCAGCAGCTTGGGGGCGTCCCTAAATTCACCCCTCCACTTT. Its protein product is CASSLGASLNSPLHF. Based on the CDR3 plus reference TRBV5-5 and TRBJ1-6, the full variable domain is DAGVTQSPTHLIKTRGQQVTLRCSPISGHKSVSWYQQVLGQGPQFIFQYYEKEERGRGNFPDRFSARQFPNYSSELNVNALLLGDSALYLCASSLGASLNSPLHFGNGTRLTVT.

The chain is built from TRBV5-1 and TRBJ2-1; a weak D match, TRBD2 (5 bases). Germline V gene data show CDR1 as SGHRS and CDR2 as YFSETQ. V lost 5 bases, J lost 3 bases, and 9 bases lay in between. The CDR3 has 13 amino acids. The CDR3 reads CASREVVYNEQFF. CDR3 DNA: TGCGCCAGCAGGGAGGTGGTCTACAATGAGCAGTTCTTC.

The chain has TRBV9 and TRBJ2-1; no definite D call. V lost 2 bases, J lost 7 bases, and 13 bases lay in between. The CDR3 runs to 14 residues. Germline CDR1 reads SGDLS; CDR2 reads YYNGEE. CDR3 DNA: TGTGCCAGCAGCGTCGTTTTGGGCCCTAATGAGCAGTTCTTC. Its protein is CASSVVLGPNEQFF. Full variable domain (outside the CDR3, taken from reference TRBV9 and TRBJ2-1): DSGVTQTPKHLITATGQRVTLRCSPRSGDLSVYWYQQSLDQGLQFLIQYYNGEERAKGNILERFSAQQFPDLHSELNLSSLELGDSALYFCASSVVLGPNEQFFGPGTRLTVL.

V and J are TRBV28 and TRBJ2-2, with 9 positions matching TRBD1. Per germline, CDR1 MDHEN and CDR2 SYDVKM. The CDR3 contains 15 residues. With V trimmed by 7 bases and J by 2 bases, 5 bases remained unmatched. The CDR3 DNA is TGTGCCAGCACTCTACAGGGGGCCAACACCGGGGAGCTGTTTTTT. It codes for CASTLQGANTGELFF.

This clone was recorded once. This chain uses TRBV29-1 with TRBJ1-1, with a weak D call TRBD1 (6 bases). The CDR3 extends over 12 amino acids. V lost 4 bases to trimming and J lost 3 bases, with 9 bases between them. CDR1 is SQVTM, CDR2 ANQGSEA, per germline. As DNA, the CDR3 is TGCAGCGTTGGTCAGGGGTACACTGAAGCTTTCTTT. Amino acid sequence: CSVGQGYTEAFF.

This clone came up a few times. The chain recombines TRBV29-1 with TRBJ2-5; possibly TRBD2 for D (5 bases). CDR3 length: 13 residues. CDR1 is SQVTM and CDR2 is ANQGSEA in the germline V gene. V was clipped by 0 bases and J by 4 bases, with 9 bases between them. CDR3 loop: CSVEDPLVETQYF. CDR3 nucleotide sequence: TGCAGCGTTGAAGATCCACTAGTAGAGACCCAGTACTTC.

The CDR3 DNA is TGTGCCAGCAGCCTCTACAGGGGTCGCGTCTACGAGCAGTACTTC. This gives the protein CASSLYRGRVYEQYF. V usage is TRBV21-1 and J usage is TRBJ2-7; TRBD1, the D gene given by the table, was not confirmed from the DNA. TRBV21-1 is a pseudogene segment. The CDR3 has 15 amino acids.

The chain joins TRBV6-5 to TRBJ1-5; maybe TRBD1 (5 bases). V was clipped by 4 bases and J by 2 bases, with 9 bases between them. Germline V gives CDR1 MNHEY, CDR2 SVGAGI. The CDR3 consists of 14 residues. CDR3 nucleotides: TGTGCCAGCAGTTTCGCGGGGCGCAATCAGCCCCAGCATTTT. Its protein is CASSFAGRNQPQHF.